Given below is one T cell receptor beta chain in context. This sample was taken from a study of blood T cell repertoires in COVID-19. Overall study context: The origin of the acute and convalescent COVID-19 samples was the United States, Italy and Spain. Sample material is recorded as cDNA or gDNA derived from T cells, B-cell-depleted T cells, or PBMCs.

In germline, CDR1 is MDHEN, CDR2 SYDVKM. V lost 3 bases, J lost 5 bases, and 15 bases lay in between. CDR3 size: 15 residues. Authors' processing steps: Reference gene primer amplification yielded estimated nucleated cell counts. TCRdb's table, derived via immunoSEQ multiplex PCR, lists solely in-frame clones and lacks some. That table is the source of V, J and clone size, and D and trimming were worked out from the DNA. The sample gives around 190,000 clones, 85% of which show up once; 8.2% is in the top ten. The V gene is TRBV28, the J gene TRBJ2-3, with D perhaps TRBD2 (6 bases). The sequence was obtained from a woman aged 60-75 years with acute or convalescent COVID-19. The sequenced sample was peripheral blood. The CDR3 is CASSFTGSHRDTQYF. CDR3 DNA: TGTGCCAGCAGTTTTACCGGGAGTCATAGAGATACGCAGTATTTT.